This TCR beta chain originates from a study of CD8 T cells in ankylosing spondylitis. Each CDR3 protein is one row after TCRdb ran MiXCR on the 5' RACE reads. The sample lists 85,000 to 90,000 distinct CDR3 sequences, 27% seen once, with nearly 60% in the top ten. Germline CDR1 reads DFQATT; CDR2 reads SNEGSKA (reference sequence). V shed 4 bases and J shed 0 bases, with 14 bases lying between them. CDR3 size: 15 residues. The clonotype originates from a male donor with ankylosing spondylitis or in good health (not recorded which). The rearrangement joins TRBV20-1 to TRBJ2-3; D may be TRBD2 (6 bases). Sequencing was performed on blood, either unsorted or a sorted T cell fraction (not recorded which). CDR3 DNA: TGCAGTGCTACCTCGGGAGCGTTTAGCACAGATACGCAGTATTTT. Translated, it gives CSATSGAFSTDTQYF.